The source of this TCR beta chain is a study of brain T cells in children with intractable seizures. Study-wide findings and caveats: Viral specificity was inferred only from CDR3 similarity; HCMV serostatus was unknown.

As to time point: blood from clinic visit 5 months post-surgery; TSC patient then seizure free. Patients received at least one anti-epileptic drug before surgery. Concerning this clone itself: The antigen is undetermined.

Sequencing used immunoSEQ multiplex PCR; TCRdb keeps in-frame clones, though not all of them. The sample lists hundreds of thousands of clones; 85% to 95% were seen once. Trimming took off 1 base at V and 7 bases at J, with 14 bases between the two ends. The length of the CDR3 is 15 residues. CDR1 is SEHNR, CDR2 FQNEAQ, per germline (reference sequence). This receptor was identified in a boy younger than two with tuberous sclerosis and intractable seizures. The chain uses TRBV7-9 and TRBJ1-5, with D maybe TRBD1 (5 bases). The sequences come from peripheral blood, collected 5 to 6 months after surgery. CDR3 DNA sequence: TGTGCCAGCAGCTTAGGTCAGGGAGTAAGCCAGCCCCAGCATTTT. It yields the protein CASSLGQGVSQPQHF. Looking up the rest from reference TRBV7-9 and TRBJ1-5 gives the full variable domain: DTGVSQNPRHKITKRGQNVTFRCDPISEHNRLYWYRQTLGQGPEFLTYFQNEAQLEKSRLLSDRFSAERPKGSFSTLEIQRTEQGDSAMYLCASSLGQGVSQPQHFGDGTRLSIL.